One and the same sample provided the 13 T cell receptor beta chains below, sequenced in a study of T cells after somatic rescue of genetic block. Clones were sequenced by immunoSEQ multiplex PCR, and TCRdb holds only the in-frame ones, with some missing. This table has 88,000 or so clones, over 80% appearing once. Sample: peripheral blood mononuclear cells (PBMCs). Every receptor here comes from a young woman.

The chain has TRBV27 and TRBJ2-7; TRBD1 might be the D (7 bases). This CDR3 region has 15 residues. The V gene lost 6 bases and the J gene lost 3 bases, with 18 bases spanning the gap. Germline CDR1 is MNHEY and CDR2 is SMNVEV (reference sequence). Here the CDR3 DNA reads TGTGCCAGCAGCCCCCCGGGCAGGGGGGTCTACGAGCAGTACTTC. The encoded protein is CASSPPGRGVYEQYF.

CDR3 region: CASSFQRTDTQYF. CDR3 coding DNA: TGTGCCAGCAGTTTTCAACGCACAGATACGCAGTATTTT. The chain couples TRBV27 to TRBJ2-3; D gene uncertain. V was pared by 3 bases and J by 1 base, with 5 bases between. The CDR3 has 13 residues. CDR1 MNHEY and CDR2 SMNVEV come from the germline V gene (reference sequence).

The chain is built from TRBV5-8 and TRBJ2-3; 8 nucleotides match TRBD1. CDR3 length equals 17 residues. V dropped 4 bases and J dropped 0; count of bases not matched to a gene: 10. Germline lookup yields CDR1 SGHTS and CDR2 YDEGEE. The CDR3: CASSRVGTGVSTDTQYF. CDR3 DNA: TGTGCCAGCAGCCGAGTTGGGACAGGAGTTAGCACAGATACGCAGTATTTT. The complete variable domain, with remaining parts taken from reference TRBV5-8 and TRBJ2-3, reads EAGVTQSPTHLIKTRGQQATLRCSPISGHTSVYWYQQALGLGLQFLLWYDEGEERNRGNFPPRFSGRQFPNYSSELNVNALELEDSALYLCASSRVGTGVSTDTQYFGPGTRLTVL.

The chain couples TRBV10-1 to TRBJ2-1; 8 bases match TRBD2. Germline V lookup: CDR1 WNHNN, CDR2 SYGVQD (reference sequence). Trimming cost V 5 bases and J 5 bases; bases outside gene matches: 5. The CDR3 sequence is 14 residues long. CDR3 protein: CASSRPGLDNEQFF. The CDR3 DNA reads TGCGCCAGCAGTCGTCCGGGACTAGACAATGAGCAGTTCTTC.

The J gene is TRBJ2-5, the V gene TRBV5-1, with a weak D call TRBD2 (6 bases). The CDR3 has 12 amino acids. Germline V gene sequence: CDR1 SGHRS, CDR2 YFSETQ. V dropped 4 bases and J dropped 5 bases, with 9 bases sitting between them. In nucleotides, the CDR3 is TGCGCCAGCAGCGCGGGGTCTGAGACCCAGTACTTC. This codes for CASSAGSETQYF. Filled out from reference TRBV5-1 and TRBJ2-5, the complete variable domain reads KAGVTQTPRYLIKTRGQQVTLSCSPISGHRSVSWYQQTPGQGLQFLFEYFSETQRNKGNFPGRFSGRQFSNSRSEMNVSTLELGDSALYLCASSAGSETQYFGPGTRLLVL.

This chain links TRBV2 with TRBJ2-3, with unresolved D. In germline, CDR1 is SNHLY, CDR2 FYNNEI. The V and J ends lost 9 bases and 1 base respectively, with 11 bases between them. The CDR3 runs to 13 residues. The CDR3, as DNA: TGTGCCAGTCCATCAAGGGGCACAGATACGCAGTATTTT. Translation gives CASPSRGTDTQYF.

The genes are TRBV7-4 and TRBJ2-7, with 10 bases that match TRBD1. Trimming at V came to 1 base and at J to 6 bases, leaving 15 bases not matched to a gene. This CDR3 spans 18 amino acids. Germline CDR1 reads SGHVT; CDR2 reads SQSDAQ. DNA for the CDR3: TGTGCCAGCAGCTTAGGGGATCGTTGGGGACAGGGGCTTTCCGAGCAGTACTTC. This gives the protein CASSLGDRWGQGLSEQYF. The full variable domain, in which reference TRBV7-4 and TRBJ2-7 provide the parts outside the CDR3, is GAGVSQSPRYKVAKRGRDVALRCDSISGHVTLYWYRQTLGQGSEVLTYSQSDAQRDKSGRPSGRFSAERPERSVSTLKIQRTEQGDSAVYLCASSLGDRWGQGLSEQYFGPGTRLTVT.

The chain carries TRBV28 and TRBJ1-1; TRBD1 is a possible D gene (6 bases). V lost 5 bases to trimming and J lost 6 bases, with 16 bases between them. Germline V gene data show CDR1 as MDHEN and CDR2 as SYDVKM. CDR3 length equals 14 residues. The CDR3 DNA reads TGTGCCAGCAGTCCGTCGACAGGTTGGGCTGAAGCTTTCTTT. Translating gives CASSPSTGWAEAFF. Complete variable domain (other parts from reference TRBV28 and TRBJ1-1): DVKVTQSSRYLVKRTGEKVFLECVQDMDHENMFWYRQDPGLGLRLIYFSYDVKMKEKGDIPEGYSVSREKKERFSLILESASTNQTSMYLCASSPSTGWAEAFFGQGTRLTVV.

This chain joins TRBV2 and TRBJ2-7, with TRBD1 matching over 11 bases. The CDR3 runs 13 residues. V shed 6 bases and J 7 bases; nucleotides not matched to a gene: 5. CDR1 and CDR2 (germline): SNHLY, FYNNEI. The CDR3 region is CASRDRGQREQYF. The CDR3 nucleotides are TGTGCCAGCAGGGACAGGGGGCAAAGAGAGCAGTACTTC.

The rearrangement joins TRBV6-5 to TRBJ2-5; D is ambiguous. CDR3 length equals 15 residues. V shed 2 bases and J shed 5 bases, with 15 bases lying between them. The germline V gene encodes CDR1 MNHEY and CDR2 SVGAGI. The CDR3 spells CASSYRLGPGETQYF. In nucleotides, the CDR3 is TGTGCCAGCAGTTACAGGTTGGGCCCTGGGGAGACCCAGTACTTC.

Concerning this clone itself: This specimen includes other DNA sequences encoding the same CDR3. The chain combines TRBV27 with TRBJ2-7, with 9 bases fitting TRBD2. CDR3 size: 14 residues. Germline loops: CDR1 MNHEY, CDR2 SMNVEV (reference sequence). With V trimmed by 4 bases and J by 2 bases, 3 bases remained unmatched. CDR3 protein: CASSSTSGAYEQYF. The CDR3 bases are TGTGCCAGCAGTTCGACTAGCGGTGCCTACGAGCAGTACTTC.

The V gene is TRBV9, the J gene TRBJ2-3; D gene unclear. The CDR3 extends over 13 amino acids. Between the trimmed V and J ends, which lost 6 bases and 4 bases, there was a span of 12 bases. Germline V gene lookup returns CDR1 SGDLS and CDR2 YYNGEE. This CDR3 reads CASTPLSPDTQYF. For the CDR3, the DNA is TGTGCCAGCACCCCTCTCAGCCCAGATACGCAGTATTTT.

V is TRBV6-6 and J is TRBJ1-5; unclear D gene. Germline CDR1 MNHNY, CDR2 SVGAGI (reference sequence). With 6 bases removed from V and 2 bases from J, the gap between germline ends came to 11 bases. This CDR3 has 14 residues. Here the CDR3 DNA reads TGTGCCAGCAGCCCCGCGCTAGGCAATCAGCCCCAGCATTTT. This sequence encodes CASSPALGNQPQHF.